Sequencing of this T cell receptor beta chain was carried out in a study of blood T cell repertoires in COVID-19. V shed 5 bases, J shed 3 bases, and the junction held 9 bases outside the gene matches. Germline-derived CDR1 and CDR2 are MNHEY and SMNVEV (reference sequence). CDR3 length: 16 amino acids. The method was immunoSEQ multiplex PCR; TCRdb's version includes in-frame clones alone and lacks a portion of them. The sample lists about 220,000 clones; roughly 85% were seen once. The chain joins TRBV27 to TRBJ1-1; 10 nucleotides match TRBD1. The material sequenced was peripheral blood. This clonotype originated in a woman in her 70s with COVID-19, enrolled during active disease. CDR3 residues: CASSPLTGGLDTEAFF. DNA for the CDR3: TGTGCCAGCAGTCCATTGACAGGGGGCCTGGACACTGAAGCTTTCTTT.